This T cell receptor (beta chain) stems from a study of T cells in localized non-small cell lung cancer. Broader study findings: The greatest T cell clonality was found in uninvolved adjacent lung (higher than in tumor). It remains possible that heterogeneity exists, since only one tumor region was sequenced. In adjacent lung, a median roughly 60 of the top 100 tumor clones were found. Higher blood T cell density tracked longer overall survival.

As to this clone: No antigen is known for it.

The data were produced by immunoSEQ multiplex PCR, yet TCRdb's version contains in-frame clones alone and is incomplete. The sample shows about 76,000 clones, about four fifths of them seen only once. Germline V gives CDR1 SQVTM, CDR2 ANQGSEA. The CDR3 sequence is 16 residues long. Trimming took off 5 bases at V and 4 bases at J, with 20 bases between the two ends. The V call is TRBV29-1, the J call TRBJ2-2; D is perhaps TRBD2 (5 bases). This receptor was identified in a female donor of 60 years or more with stage I lung adenocarcinoma. The material was peripheral blood, obtained before any cancer treatment. This chain's CDR3 is CSVRSAGREGTGELFF. In DNA form, the CDR3 reads TGCAGCGTTCGTTCGGCAGGCCGCGAGGGCACCGGGGAGCTGTTTTTT.